These 3 T cell receptor beta chains came from one sample sequenced in a study of human T cells and chemical hapten exposure. MiXCR, applied by TCRdb to the RACE reads, yields one record per CDR3 protein. Among approximately 80,000 distinct CDR3 sequences listed, approximately 8% were seen once. Sample time point: patch test 1, 2 weeks after DPC sensitization. The treatment: therapeutic diphenylcyclopropenone sensitization with weekly scalp DPC. The sequenced sample was whole blood, obtained in connection with sensitization to the hapten diphenylcyclopropenone (DPC). All receptors derive from a woman aged 25 to 39 with alopecia areata. Some clones in this sample may be carry-over from other donors' samples.

This clonotype was counted at least ten times. The genes are TRBV11-2 and TRBJ2-7; D unclear. Germline V gene sequence: CDR1 SGHAT, CDR2 FQNNGV. The germline V and J ends were trimmed by 5 bases and 3 bases, with 5 bases remaining between them. The CDR3 covers 11 residues. The chain's CDR3 is CASSPFYEQYF. CDR3 DNA sequence: TGTGCCAGCAGCCCGTTCTACGAGCAGTACTTC.

The chain combines TRBV19 with TRBJ2-2, with D possibly TRBD1 on 6 matching bases. This CDR3 has 20 residues. With 0 bases removed from V and 5 bases from J, the gap between germline ends came to 25 bases. CDR1 is LNHDA, CDR2 SQIVND, per germline (reference sequence). The CDR3 bases are TGTGCCAGTAGTATAGATTCTACACCCCCCAGGGGTGGATGGACCGGGGAGCTGTTTTTT. The encoded protein is CASSIDSTPPRGGWTGELFF. Variable domain in full (rest from reference TRBV19 and TRBJ2-2): DGGITQSPKYLFRKEGQNVTLSCEQNLNHDAMYWYRQDPGQGLRLIYYSQIVNDFQKGDIAEGYSVSREKKESFPLTVTSAQKNPTAFYLCASSIDSTPPRGGWTGELFFGEGSRLTVL.

The rearrangement links TRBV27 to TRBJ2-3; D remains ambiguous. Germline CDR1 is MNHEY and CDR2 is SMNVEV (reference sequence). Trimming left V 2 bases short and J 3 bases short, with 12 bases between. The CDR3 sequence is 15 residues long. CDR3 amino acids: CASSLQPLLTDTQYF. CDR3 nucleotides: TGTGCCAGCAGTTTACAGCCGTTACTTACAGATACGCAGTATTTT.